The following is a T cell receptor (beta chain) sequence with its context. The data are from a study of technical replicates of blood from a few donors. Measured with immunoSEQ multiplex PCR; TCRdb has only the in-frame clones, and not every one. The data hold roughly 90,000 clones, with 92% observed a single time. The germline V gene encodes CDR1 MNHEY and CDR2 SVGAGI. The CDR3 consists of 15 residues. After removal of 5 bases from V and 5 bases from J, the junction contained 6 bases not matched to a gene. The chain recombines TRBV6-5 with TRBJ2-3; 11 positions agree with TRBD2. The sequence came from a human donor in good health. Sequencing was carried out using T cells isolated from PBMCs. The CDR3 nucleotides are TGTGCCAGCAGTGTACTAGCGGGGGCCGGAGATACGCAGTATTTT. As protein: CASSVLAGAGDTQYF.